The T cell receptor beta chain described here comes from a study of T cells in Graves' hyperthyroidism and ophthalmopathy. The CDR3 totals 15 residues. Germline values: CDR1 MNHEY, CDR2 SMNVEV (reference sequence). Trimming shortened V by 0 bases and J by 5 bases, and 13 bases separated the two germline ends. No progression to ophthalmopathy during 18 months of follow-up defined stable disease. The study excluded patients with uncontrolled infection, other autoimmune disease, pregnancy or lactation. Out of approximately 10 ml of fresh peripheral blood came the PBMCs. Overall study results and limits: Expanded thyroid clonotypes (above 0.001) were mostly also found in blood.

This clonotype was seen more than once but under ten times. Its antigen remains unknown. There were TCR beta CDR3 regions amplified from RNA transcripts. With the HTBI primer set, the TCR CDR3 went through a first round of RT-PCR. TCRdb re-called the multiplex PCR reads with MiXCR, one entry per CDR3 protein. Of more than 550,000 distinct CDR3 sequences in the sample, 15% to 20% were seen once. The sequenced sample was blood. V and J are TRBV27 and TRBJ1-1; D might be TRBD1 (5 bases). This receptor was identified in a man aged 50 to 60 with Graves' hyperthyroidism. In DNA, the CDR3 is TGTGCCAGCAGTTTATCGTGGGGGTCCAGAACTGAAGCTTTCTTT. Translated, it gives CASSLSWGSRTEAFF.